The next 8 T cell receptor beta chains were all read from a single sample in a study of tumour-infiltrating T cells in Burkitt lymphoma. The protocol was immunoSEQ multiplex PCR, while the TCRdb copy is restricted to in-frame clones and leaves out a portion. Of more than 1,500 clones listed, approximately 17% were seen once; the top ten hold under 14%. Material: tumor tissue. The receptors derive from a human donor with diffuse large B-cell lymphoma.

This chain links TRBV2 with TRBJ2-3; 9 nucleotides agree with TRBD2. Germline lookup yields CDR1 SNHLY and CDR2 FYNNEI. The junction had 1 base not matched to a gene; V was cut back by 6 bases and J by 0 bases. This CDR3 has 14 amino acids. The CDR3 sequence: CASRGTSSTDTQYF. CDR3 DNA: TGTGCCAGCAGGGGGACTAGCAGCACAGATACGCAGTATTTT.

The chain employs TRBV14 and TRBJ2-5; 12 bases match TRBD2. The V and J ends lost 3 bases and 5 bases, in that order; junction bases with no gene match: 4. CDR1 and CDR2 (germline): SGHDN, FVKESK. The CDR3 consists of 15 residues. The CDR3, as DNA: TGTGCCAGCAGCCAGACTAGCGGGAGAATGGAGACCCAGTACTTC. This encodes CASSQTSGRMETQYF.

The rearrangement joins TRBV18 to TRBJ2-3, with D unresolved. Germline CDR1 KGHSH, CDR2 LQKENI. CDR3 length equals 16 residues. With 1 base removed from V and 1 base from J, the gap between germline ends came to 12 bases. As DNA, the CDR3 is TGTGCCAGCTCACCACTAACTGGCCTCGGCACAGATACGCAGTATTTT. Its protein is CASSPLTGLGTDTQYF. Full variable domain (remainder filled in from reference TRBV18 and TRBJ2-3): NAGVMQNPRHLVRRRGQEARLRCSPMKGHSHVYWYRQLPEEGLKFMVYLQKENIIDESGMPKERFSAEFPKEGPSILRIQQVVRGDSAAYFCASSPLTGLGTDTQYFGPGTRLTVL.

The chain carries TRBV7-2 and TRBJ2-1; TRBD2 matches 9 bases. Germline V gene data show CDR1 as SGHTA and CDR2 as FQGNSA. J gave up 9 bases and V 1 base, and 19 bases lay outside the gene matches. CDR3 length: 19 residues. Here the CDR3 reads CASSLDFVWASGAYFEQFF. In nucleotides, the CDR3 is TGTGCCAGCAGCTTAGACTTTGTGTGGGCTAGCGGGGCCTATTTTGAGCAGTTCTTC.

The V and J genes are TRBV6-4 and TRBJ1-5; tentatively, D is TRBD1 (5 bases). Trimming shortened V by 6 bases and J by 7 bases, and 13 bases separated the two germline ends. Germline-derived CDR1 and CDR2 are MRHNA and SNTAGT. CDR3 length: 13 amino acids. CDR3 amino acids: CASSKGLRQPQHF. The CDR3 DNA follows: TGTGCCAGCAGCAAGGGGTTAAGGCAGCCCCAGCATTTT.

The chain links TRBV15 to TRBJ2-2; possible D gene TRBD1, 6 bases. The CDR3 spans 17 residues. Trimming shortened V by 0 bases and J by 5 bases, and 16 bases separated the two germline ends. Germline values: CDR1 LNHNV, CDR2 YYDKDF (reference sequence). The CDR3 DNA reads as TGTGCCACCAGCAGAGATCGGAACAGGGTTATGACCGGGGAGCTGTTTTTT. Its protein is CATSRDRNRVMTGELFF.

This chain links TRBV15 with TRBJ1-4, with D unresolved. This CDR3 is built from 14 residues. Trimming removed 1 base from V and 8 bases from J, with 11 bases in between. Germline lookup yields CDR1 LNHNV and CDR2 YYDKDF (reference sequence). The DNA for the CDR3 is TGTGCCACCAGCAGAGCACATAGTAGAGAAAAACTGTTTTTT. Protein product: CATSRAHSREKLFF.

This clone showed up just a few times. The chain is built from TRBV19 and TRBJ1-2; weak D call: TRBD1 (5 bases). Trimming took off 7 bases at V and 8 bases at J, with 17 bases between the two ends. The CDR3 covers 13 residues. The germline CDR1 and CDR2 sequences are LNHDA and SQIVND (reference sequence). CDR3 in DNA: TGTGCCAGTACCACACAGGTTCGGAGGGGCTACACCTTC. Amino acids: CASTTQVRRGYTF.